A single sample is the source of the 5 T cell receptor beta chains below, sequenced in a study of identical twins. TCRdb re-called the 5' RACE reads through MiXCR, storing one row per CDR3 protein. The data show approximately 300,000 distinct CDR3 sequences, roughly 9.7% seen once. These data were also filed under a second study, of yellow fever vaccine responses in identical twins.

The sample taken for sequencing was CD8+ T cells sorted from blood. These receptors were obtained from a woman aged 18 to 35 in good health.

The genes are TRBV2 and TRBJ2-3; 8 nucleotides align to TRBD2. Trimming took 4 bases from V and 4 from J; bases not matched to a gene: 4. In germline, CDR1 is SNHLY, CDR2 FYNNEI. This CDR3 is built from 14 residues. The DNA for the CDR3 is TGTGCCAGCAGTGTCGGCGGGGGGTCAGATACGCAGTATTTT. The encoded protein is CASSVGGGSDTQYF.

Only a few counts were recorded for this clonotype. V gene TRBV6-1 combines with J gene TRBJ1-1; D perhaps matches TRBD1 (6 bases). The germline V and J ends were trimmed by 10 bases and 3 bases, with 18 bases remaining between them. There are 14 residues in the CDR3. The germline V gene has CDR1 MNHNS and CDR2 SASEGT. The CDR3 spells CATQQGLGDTEAFF. The CDR3 DNA reads as TGTGCCACACAACAGGGTCTTGGGGACACTGAAGCTTTCTTT.

Many counts were recorded for this clonotype. The chain links TRBV4-2 to TRBJ2-3; D tentatively fits TRBD1 or TRBD2 (6 bases each). CDR1 LGHNA and CDR2 YNFKEQ come from the germline V gene. The V gene lost 2 bases and the J gene lost 4 bases, with 19 bases spanning the gap. This CDR3 spans 17 amino acids. CDR3 protein: CASSQRHEGGDADTQYF. DNA for the CDR3: TGTGCCAGCAGCCAACGCCATGAGGGGGGCGATGCAGATACGCAGTATTTT.

This clonotype was recorded many times. J is TRBJ2-1 and V is TRBV20-1; possibly TRBD2 for D (6 bases). The CDR3 consists of 15 residues. Trimming removed 2 bases from V and 5 bases from J, with 16 bases in between. The germline CDR1 and CDR2 sequences are DFQATT and SNEGSKA (reference sequence). The CDR3 DNA follows: TGCAGTGCTAGATCACCGGGACTTGTTCACAATGAGCAGTTCTTC. This sequence encodes CSARSPGLVHNEQFF.

In this sample, this clonotype turned up a few times. The chain has TRBV7-8 and TRBJ2-7, with D unresolved. Germline CDR1 and CDR2: SGHVS and FQNEAQ. CDR3 length: 12 amino acids. Trimming stripped 4 bases from V and 5 bases from J, with 9 bases between. In nucleotides, the CDR3 is TGTGCCAGCAGCTCCGTGGGGAACGAGCAGTACTTC. Translation: CASSSVGNEQYF.